This TCR beta chain was documented in a study of T-cell memory formation after mild COVID-19. Whole-study results and caveats: CD4/CD8 balance characterized clones contracting day 15 to 85, and CD4+ skew characterized later expanders.

V dropped 6 bases and J dropped 4 bases, with 20 bases sitting between them. The length of the CDR3 is 16 residues. A word on this clonotype: As yet, its antigen is unknown. A much larger clone lies one base from this, so it may be a read error.

MiXCR, run by TCRdb on the 5' RACE reads, gives a single entry per CDR3 protein. Of about 320,000 distinct CDR3 sequences listed, over 11% are singletons. V is TRBV12-3 or TRBV12-4 and J is TRBJ2-3, with D maybe TRBD2 (5 bases). The source of this sequence is a man younger than 30 who had mild COVID-19 (a few samples of this study predate the infection). Cell type and time point are not known. The sequencing sample was made of PBMCs or a T cell subset sorted from them (not recorded which). The CDR3 spells CASRPGSGRGPDTQYF. Written as DNA, the CDR3 is TGTGCCAGCAGACCGGGGTCAGGTCGTGGTCCAGATACGCAGTATTTT.